The 5 T cell receptor beta chains below all came from one sample that was sequenced in a study of blood T cell repertoires in COVID-19. The method was immunoSEQ multiplex PCR; TCRdb's version includes in-frame clones alone and lacks a portion of them. The repertoire holds about 74,000 clones, almost 85% seen once, with about 35% in the top ten. The sequencing sample was made of peripheral blood. Source of these receptors: an older man with acute or convalescent COVID-19.

V gene TRBV6-4 combines with J gene TRBJ1-5; 10 bases are shared with TRBD1. J gave up 0 bases and V 10 bases, and 9 bases lay outside the gene matches. The CDR3 totals 16 residues. Germline V lookup: CDR1 MRHNA, CDR2 SNTAGT. CDR3 sequence: CANNRDRGLSNQPQHF. CDR3 nucleotides: TGTGCCAACAACCGGGACAGGGGCCTTAGCAATCAGCCCCAGCATTTT.

As to this clone: One junction end does not reproduce the germline sequence, and a read error may be involved. The genes are TRBV20-1 and TRBJ1-1, with 9 bases fitting TRBD1. CDR3 length equals 11 residues. Per germline, CDR1 DFQATT and CDR2 SNEGSKA (reference sequence). The CDR3 DNA reads as TGCAGTGCGGACAGGGGCACTGTAGCTTTCTTT. Translated: CSADRGTVAFF.

The V and J genes are TRBV11-2 and TRBJ2-1; perhaps TRBD1 as D (6 bases). V lost 7 bases and J 4 bases, leaving 20 bases between the germline ends. CDR3 length: 16 amino acids. Germline V lookup: CDR1 SGHAT, CDR2 FQNNGV. The CDR3 DNA follows: TGTGCCAGCACCCTACGGACAGATAACTCGTACAATGAGCAGTTCTTC. Protein: CASTLRTDNSYNEQFF.

This chain links TRBV15 with TRBJ2-5; tentatively, D is TRBD1 (5 bases). The CDR3 is 15 residues long. V dropped 3 bases and J dropped 2 bases, with 13 bases sitting between them. CDR1 and CDR2 (germline): LNHNV, YYDKDF (reference sequence). In DNA, the CDR3 is TGTGCCACCAGCAGGGGCCCAGGGTGGCAAGAGACCCAGTACTTC. It codes for CATSRGPGWQETQYF.

Here the CDR3 reads CASRPNSSGANVLTF. The CDR3 coding sequence is TGTGCCAGCAGGCCTAATTCCTCTGGGGCCAACGTCCTGACTTTC. The rearrangement uses TRBV6-5 and TRBJ2-6; unclear D gene. V dropped 6 bases and J dropped 0 bases, with 9 bases sitting between them. The CDR3 spans 15 residues. Per the germline V gene, CDR1 is MNHEY and CDR2 is SVGAGI.